The 2 T cell receptor beta chains presented below share a single source sample, sequenced in a study of blood T cell repertoires in COVID-19. Sequencing used immunoSEQ multiplex PCR; TCRdb keeps in-frame clones, though not all of them. The sample lists roughly 100,000 clones, roughly 90% occurring once. Sequenced sample: peripheral blood. These receptors were collected from a human donor in a cohort sampled during active COVID-19.

This rearrangement joins TRBV6-2 or TRBV6-3 to TRBJ2-7, with D perhaps TRBD1 (5 bases). The germline V gene encodes CDR1 MNHEY and CDR2 SVGEGT. V was cut by 6 bases and J by 4 bases, with 10 bases left in between. The CDR3 loop spans 12 amino acids. CDR3 nucleotides: TGTGCCAGCAGCCCTTCAGGGTACGAGCAGTACTTC. Translation: CASSPSGYEQYF.

The chain uses TRBV9 and TRBJ2-4; D is possibly TRBD2 (5 bases). The CDR3 is made up of 17 amino acids. V was trimmed by 3 bases and J by 0 bases, leaving 16 bases between them. Germline loops: CDR1 SGDLS, CDR2 YYNGEE. The CDR3 region is CASSASVGSLAKNIQYF. CDR3 nucleotide sequence: TGTGCCAGCAGCGCCTCTGTAGGGAGCCTAGCCAAAAACATTCAGTACTTC.